One and the same sample provided the 10 T cell receptor beta chains below, sequenced in a study of breast tumors, draining lymph nodes, adjacent tissues. One entry per CDR3 protein, called by TCRdb with MiXCR from the multiplex PCR reads. This sample has around 66,000 distinct CDR3 sequences, with 40% to 55% found just once. Sequenced input: breast tumor tissue. These receptor sequences come from a female donor with breast cancer. Some clones in this sample may be carry-over from other donors' samples.

This clonotype was picked up many times. This clone may be a read error of a much larger clone one base away. The gene calls are TRBV9 and TRBJ2-5, with TRBD1 matching 12 bases. The CDR3 has 15 residues. The germline V gene has CDR1 SGDLS and CDR2 YYNGEE. The chain's CDR3 is CASSGGQGAGETPYF. CDR3 nucleotide sequence: TGTGCCAGCAGCGGGGGACAGGGGGCTGGAGAGACCCCGTACTTC.

To note about this clonotype: At one boundary the junction diverges from the germline segment, which might be a read error. The chain joins TRBV11-2 to TRBJ1-4; D is unclear. This CDR3 has 18 residues. Germline CDR1 SGHAT, CDR2 FQNNGV. This chain's CDR3 is CASSPLGPPSGHNEELFF. The CDR3 DNA reads as TGTGCCAGCAGCCCACTAGGCCCCCCCAGCGGCCACAATGAAGAACTGTTTTTT.

In this sample, this clonotype turned up many times. A junction boundary mismatches the germline segment, possibly from a read error. This sequence joins TRBV9 and TRBJ2-6; D might be TRBD1 (5 bases). This CDR3 has 17 residues. Germline CDR1 is SGDLS and CDR2 is YYNGEE. The DNA of the CDR3 is TGTGCCAGCAGCTCTCTCCACTCGAGCTCTGGGGCCACCGTCCTGACTTTC. It is translated as CASSSLHSSSGATVLTF.

The gene calls are TRBV6-7 and TRBJ2-3, with TRBD2 as a possible D gene (6 bases). TRBV6-7 is flagged as an ORF with uncertain function. The CDR3 loop spans 20 amino acids. Trimming took 7 bases from V and 6 from J, leaving 35 bases between them. The CDR3 loop reads CASILLGTSMTVLRSDTQYF. Written as DNA, the CDR3 is TGTGCCAGCATTCTACTTGGGACTTCGATGACGGTCTTAAGGTCGGATACGCAGTATTTT.

This clonotype was detected ten times or more. This chain connects TRBV4-1 to TRBJ1-2; 9 nucleotides match TRBD1. V dropped 0 bases and J dropped 7; count of bases not matched to a gene: 6. The CDR3 is 15 residues long. The germline V gene has CDR1 MGHRA and CDR2 YSYEKL. The CDR3 spells CASSQDRGTGFGYTF. In DNA, the CDR3 is TGCGCCAGCAGCCAAGATCGCGGGACAGGGTTTGGCTACACCTTC.

This clonotype was seen repeatedly, ten times or more. J is TRBJ2-7 and V is TRBV9, with TRBD2 as a possible D gene (6 bases). The V gene's germline CDR1 is SGDLS and CDR2 YYNGEE. The CDR3 runs to 14 residues. V lost 0 bases and J 5 bases, leaving 12 bases between the germline ends. The CDR3 nucleotides are TGTGCCAGCAGCGTAGGAGGATGGGAGGACGAGCAGTACTTC. Its protein is CASSVGGWEDEQYF.

This clonotype was recorded at least ten times. This sequence joins TRBV20-1 and TRBJ2-1, with unresolved D. The CDR3 contains 10 residues. Germline lookup yields CDR1 DFQATT and CDR2 SNEGSKA (reference sequence). With 6 bases removed from V and 6 bases from J, the gap between germline ends came to 6 bases. The DNA for the CDR3 is TGCAGTGCGAAAGCCAATGAGCAGTTCTTC. Its protein product is CSAKANEQFF.

The sample holds many counts of this clonotype. The V gene is TRBV19, the J gene TRBJ2-1; the D gene is possibly TRBD1 (5 bases). Germline V gene sequence: CDR1 LNHDA, CDR2 SQIVND (reference sequence). The germline V and J ends were trimmed by 9 bases and 6 bases, with 9 bases remaining between them. The CDR3 is 11 residues long. CDR3 DNA sequence: TGTGCCAGGGTCCAGGGCAATGAGCAGTTCTTC. Encoded protein: CARVQGNEQFF.

The genes are TRBV7-9 and TRBJ2-5; TRBD2 matches 7 bases. The length of the CDR3 is 18 residues. The V segment lost 6 bases and the J segment 3 bases; nucleotides outside the gene matches: 19. Per the germline V gene, CDR1 is SEHNR and CDR2 is FQNEAQ (reference sequence). The CDR3: CASRRGVVIGGGEETQYF. Written as DNA, the CDR3 is TGTGCCAGCAGACGAGGGGTAGTGATTGGGGGGGGAGAAGAGACCCAGTACTTC.

For the CDR3, the DNA is TGTGCCAGCAGCGAGCCGGACGGGGATGAAAAACTGTTTTTT. Encoded protein: CASSEPDGDEKLFF. The V gene is TRBV6-1, the J gene TRBJ1-4, with no clear D. This CDR3 has 14 amino acids. V gave up 6 bases and J gave up 6 bases, with 14 bases separating them. Germline CDR1 and CDR2: MNHNS and SASEGT.